Below, 27 T cell receptor beta chains from the same sample are listed, as sequenced in a study of T cells after yellow fever vaccination. TCRdb re-called the 5' RACE reads through MiXCR, storing one row per CDR3 protein. This table holds around 310,000 distinct CDR3 sequences, more than 3% found once. Sequenced material: PBMCs, taken on the day of the yellow fever booster vaccination. These receptor sequences come from a man in his late teens or twenties who received the YFV17D yellow fever vaccine.

This clonotype has at least ten counts. J is TRBJ2-3 and V is TRBV20-1; TRBD2 matches 13 bases. Trimming cost V 3 bases and J 11 bases; bases outside gene matches: 8. There are 14 residues in the CDR3. Germline lookup yields CDR1 DFQATT and CDR2 SNEGSKA (reference sequence). The CDR3, as DNA: TGCAGTGCTAGCTGGACTAGCGGGGGCCCCCTGCAGTATTTT. Protein: CSASWTSGGPLQYF.

This clonotype has more than one count but fewer than ten. This chain connects TRBV3-1 to TRBJ1-3; the D gene is possibly TRBD1 (6 bases). The germline V gene has CDR1 LGHDT and CDR2 YNNKEL (reference sequence). V was trimmed by 7 bases and J by 4 bases, leaving 20 bases between them. The CDR3 runs 16 residues. The CDR3 nucleotides read TGTGCCAGCACCTCCCAAGGGGGGAAACCCGGAAACACCATATATTTT. It translates to CASTSQGGKPGNTIYF.

This clonotype showed up just a few times. CDR3 in amino acids: CASRKGTSNSPLHF. As DNA, the CDR3 is TGTGCCAGCAGGAAAGGGACATCGAATTCACCCCTCCACTTT. The rearrangement uses TRBV5-4 and TRBJ1-6, with D perhaps matching TRBD1 (6 bases). The CDR3 has 14 amino acids. Germline lookup yields CDR1 SGHNT and CDR2 YYREEE (reference sequence). V was cut by 5 bases and J by 7 bases, with 13 bases left in between.

This clonotype was seen at least ten times. The chain is built from TRBV5-1 and TRBJ2-5; D is unclear. Trimming removed 4 bases from V and 2 bases from J, with 12 bases in between. The CDR3 length is 14 residues. The V gene's germline CDR1 is SGHRS and CDR2 YFSETQ. The CDR3 bases are TGCGCCAGCAGCCCCGCCTTAAGGCAAGAGACCCAGTACTTC. Protein sequence: CASSPALRQETQYF.

There are a few counts of this clonotype. Here the CDR3 DNA reads TGTGCCAGCACTGACAGGCCTAATGAAAAACTGTTTTTT. Amino acid sequence: CASTDRPNEKLFF. The chain recombines TRBV7-2 with TRBJ1-4; D possibly corresponds to TRBD1 (6 bases). V was clipped by 7 bases and J by 3 bases, with 9 bases between them. CDR1 is SGHTA, CDR2 FQGNSA, per germline. This CDR3 has 13 residues.

This clonotype appeared a few times. This chain links TRBV28 with TRBJ2-5, with D possibly being TRBD1 (6 bases). From germline, CDR1 is MDHEN and CDR2 SYDVKM. V was trimmed by 7 bases and J by 5 bases, leaving 17 bases between them. CDR3 length: 14 amino acids. Here the CDR3 reads CASTRNRVRETQYF. The CDR3 DNA is TGTGCCAGCACCCGGAACAGGGTTCGGGAGACCCAGTACTTC. The full variable domain, in which reference TRBV28 and TRBJ2-5 provide the parts outside the CDR3, is DVKVTQSSRYLVKRTGEKVFLECVQDMDHENMFWYRQDPGLGLRLIYFSYDVKMKEKGDIPEGYSVSREKKERFSLILESASTNQTSMYLCASTRNRVRETQYFGPGTRLLVL.

This clonotype occurred many times. CDR3 bases: TGTGCCTGGGGCCGGGGGGCCCTCCACTTT. Translated: CAWGRGALHF. The chain uses TRBV30 and TRBJ1-6; maybe TRBD1 (5 bases). CDR3 length: 10 residues. Germline-derived CDR1 and CDR2 are GTSNPN and SVGIG (reference sequence). Trimming left V 5 bases short and J 14 bases short, with 10 bases between.

In its sample, this clonotype was seen many times. This rearrangement joins TRBV6-5 to TRBJ2-1; 9 bases match TRBD2. The CDR3 is 16 residues long. V was clipped by 4 bases and J by 0 bases; unmatched bases: 4. The germline gives CDR1 MNHEY, CDR2 SVGAGI. The CDR3 reads CASSSALAGSYNEQFF. CDR3 coding DNA: TGTGCCAGCAGTTCCGCACTAGCGGGCTCCTACAATGAGCAGTTCTTC.

The CDR3 coding sequence is TGTGCCAGCAGTCTTGGGACAGGGGATTTACCCCTCCACTTT. Translated, it gives CASSLGTGDLPLHF. The J gene is TRBJ1-6, the V gene TRBV12-3 or TRBV12-4; 10 nucleotides align to TRBD1. V dropped 5 bases and J dropped 12; count of bases not matched to a gene: 7. This CDR3 spans 14 amino acids.

This clonotype was recorded a few times. The rearrangement links TRBV29-1 to TRBJ1-4; no reliable D call. Trimming pared 0 bases from V and 0 bases from J, leaving 8 bases between. CDR3 length: 15 residues. CDR1 and CDR2 from the germline V gene are SQVTM and ANQGSEA. CDR3 region: CSVEDGESTNEKLFF. Written as DNA, the CDR3 is TGCAGCGTTGAAGATGGGGAATCAACTAATGAAAAACTGTTTTTT.

In this sample, this clonotype turned up many times. The genes are TRBV4-1 and TRBJ2-5, with 8 nucleotides matching TRBD1. Germline CDR1 and CDR2: MGHRA and YSYEKL. Trimming at V came to 1 base and at J to 4 bases, leaving 5 bases not matched to a gene. The CDR3 runs 15 residues. The CDR3 nucleotides read TGCGCCAGCAGCCAAGGACAGGGGAATGGAGAGACCCAGTACTTC. It encodes CASSQGQGNGETQYF.

This clonotype was counted at least ten times. The rearrangement links TRBV4-1 to TRBJ1-6, with 7 bases matching TRBD1. The CDR3 contains 17 residues. Germline CDR1 MGHRA, CDR2 YSYEKL. V shed 4 bases and J 0 bases; nucleotides not matched to a gene: 6. The CDR3, as DNA: TGCGCCAGCAGCCCAAGGACAGGTAGCTCCTATAATTCACCCCTCCACTTT. Protein sequence: CASSPRTGSSYNSPLHF.

The chain employs TRBV10-2 and TRBJ1-2; TRBD1 matches at 7 bases. Germline trimming cut 8 bases from V and 2 bases from J; bases unmatched to any gene: 11. CDR3 size: 15 residues. Germline values: CDR1 WSHSY, CDR2 SAAADI. The DNA of the CDR3 is TGCGCCAGCCGGGGAAGACAGGGTAGGAACTATGGCTACACCTTC. Amino acid sequence: CASRGRQGRNYGYTF.

This clonotype has ten or more counts. The V call is TRBV5-1, the J call TRBJ2-1, with a tentative D call TRBD2 (6 bases). In germline, CDR1 is SGHRS, CDR2 YFSETQ. There are 15 residues in the CDR3. The V end lost 6 bases, the J end lost 0 bases, and 13 bases lay between the germline ends. CDR3 sequence: CASNLGLASYNEQFF. The CDR3 coding sequence is TGCGCCAGCAACCTGGGACTGGCCTCCTACAATGAGCAGTTCTTC.

V gene TRBV24-1 combines with J gene TRBJ1-1, with 12 bases identical to TRBD1. Germline V gene lookup returns CDR1 KGHDR and CDR2 SFDVKD. V lost 4 bases and J lost 10; bases outside the gene matches: 3. The CDR3 spans 13 residues. CDR3 nucleotides: TGTGCCACCAGTGACGGGACAGGGGGCACAGCTTTCTTT. This codes for CATSDGTGGTAFF.

About this clonotype: A much larger clone sits a single nucleotide away, making a read error possible. This chain connects TRBV10-3 to TRBJ1-2, with TRBD1 as a possible D gene (5 bases). Germline V lookup: CDR1 ENHRY, CDR2 SYGVKD. The CDR3 loop spans 11 amino acids. Trimming cost V 8 bases and J 7 bases, with 11 bases left between them. The CDR3 nucleotides are TGTGCCATCTGTGTAGGGGTTGGCTACACCTTC. Translation: CAICVGVGYTF.

The chain couples TRBV4-1 to TRBJ2-7; D might be TRBD2 (5 bases). V was cut by 4 bases and J by 3 bases, with 13 bases left in between. From germline, CDR1 is MGHRA and CDR2 YSYEKL. The CDR3 spans 14 residues. The CDR3 region has the DNA TGCGCCAGCAGCCCGCGGGCGGCAGACTACGAGCAGTACTTC. It translates to CASSPRAADYEQYF.

This clonotype was seen more than once but under ten times. The V call is TRBV7-6, the J call TRBJ2-1; no clear D. Looked up from germline, CDR1 is SGHVS and CDR2 is FNYEAQ. This CDR3 comprises 14 residues. Trimming removed 5 bases at V and 8 bases at J, with 16 bases between. The CDR3 protein is CASSRTPVVHEQFF. The DNA of the CDR3 is TGTGCCAGCAGCCGAACCCCGGTTGTACATGAGCAGTTCTTC.

There are many counts of this clonotype. The chain links TRBV20-1 to TRBJ2-5, with no clear D. Between the trimmed V and J ends, which lost 1 base and 0 bases, there was a span of 6 bases. The CDR3 has 13 residues. Germline V gene sequence: CDR1 DFQATT, CDR2 SNEGSKA (reference sequence). The CDR3 DNA sequence: TGCAGTGCTAGAGGCGGCTACCAAGAGACCCAGTACTTC. Encoded protein: CSARGGYQETQYF.

The V gene is TRBV4-3, the J gene TRBJ2-5, with 9 bases identical to TRBD2. Germline loops: CDR1 LGHNA, CDR2 YSLEER. This CDR3 has 15 residues. The V and J ends lost 5 bases and 2 bases, in that order; junction bases with no gene match: 6. The CDR3 spells CASSGPGLAQETQYF. The DNA of the CDR3 is TGCGCCAGCAGCGGGCCGGGACTAGCTCAAGAGACCCAGTACTTC.

This clonotype was seen repeatedly, ten times or more. The chain has TRBV7-8 and TRBJ1-1; TRBD1 is a possible D gene (5 bases). CDR1 SGHVS and CDR2 FQNEAQ come from the germline V gene. This CDR3 comprises 11 residues. The V end lost 3 bases, the J end lost 10 bases, and 9 bases lay between the germline ends. The CDR3 here is CASSLARVAFF. Written as DNA, the CDR3 is TGTGCCAGCAGCTTGGCCAGGGTAGCTTTCTTT.

About this clonotype: At one end the junction does not follow the germline gene, possibly because of a read error. The chain carries TRBV7-7 and TRBJ1-5; tentative D call: TRBD1 (5 bases). The CDR3 contains 18 residues. Germline V lookup: CDR1 SSHAT, CDR2 FNYEAQ (reference sequence). For the CDR3, the DNA is TGTGCTAGCAGCTTTTATTTTTGGGGGGACCGAGGTAGTCAGCCCCAGCATTTT. It encodes CASSFYFWGDRGSQPQHF.

This clonotype showed up many times. V and J are TRBV4-3 and TRBJ2-4; 7 bases are shared with TRBD1. CDR3 length: 17 residues. Trimming took 1 base from V and 0 from J; bases not matched to a gene: 6. Per germline, CDR1 LGHNA and CDR2 YSLEER. This CDR3 is CASSQVRGQLAKNIQYF. The CDR3 nucleotides are TGCGCCAGCAGCCAAGTCAGGGGACAGTTAGCCAAAAACATTCAGTACTTC.

This clonotype has a count of ten or more. The J gene is TRBJ2-7, the V gene TRBV5-5, with D tentatively TRBD1 or TRBD2 (7 bases each). The CDR3 runs to 15 residues. Germline values: CDR1 SGHKS, CDR2 YYEKEE (reference sequence). V was shortened by 0 bases and J by 5 bases, with 15 bases between the two germline ends. The CDR3 nucleotides read TGTGCCAGCAGCTTGGGACAGGGCGCGGGGGACGAGCAGTACTTC. Its protein product is CASSLGQGAGDEQYF. Together with reference TRBV5-5 and TRBJ2-7, the CDR3 gives the full variable domain: DAGVTQSPTHLIKTRGQQVTLRCSPISGHKSVSWYQQVLGQGPQFIFQYYEKEERGRGNFPDRFSARQFPNYSSELNVNALLLGDSALYLCASSLGQGAGDEQYFGPGTRLTVT.

This clonotype was found many times. The genes are TRBV20-1 and TRBJ2-1; 9 bases fit TRBD1. J gave up 7 bases and V 5 bases, and 12 bases lay outside the gene matches. This CDR3 has 15 residues. Per the germline V gene, CDR1 is DFQATT and CDR2 is SNEGSKA (reference sequence). The CDR3 region is CSAPKTGGARNEQFF. The DNA of the CDR3 is TGCAGTGCTCCCAAAACAGGGGGCGCAAGGAATGAGCAGTTCTTC.

In this sample, this clonotype turned up a few times. The chain recombines TRBV6-5 with TRBJ2-7; possibly TRBD1 for D (5 bases). The germline V gene encodes CDR1 MNHEY and CDR2 SVGAGI. Trimming took off 2 bases at V and 0 bases at J, with 11 bases between the two ends. CDR3 length: 15 amino acids. The CDR3 sequence is CASSYGPGSSYEQYF. Written as DNA, the CDR3 is TGTGCCAGCAGTTACGGTCCAGGGTCCTCCTACGAGCAGTACTTC.

This clonotype occurred many times. This sequence joins TRBV7-8 and TRBJ2-1, with a possible D match to TRBD2 (5 bases). Germline CDR1 and CDR2: SGHVS and FQNEAQ. The CDR3 is made up of 17 amino acids. Trimming pared 5 bases from V and 2 bases from J, leaving 19 bases between. CDR3 region: CASSPRGRGHPYNEQFF. CDR3 coding DNA: TGTGCCAGCAGCCCAAGAGGGAGAGGGCACCCCTACAATGAGCAGTTCTTC.